A selection of T cell receptor beta chains follows, all from one sample in a study of cytomegalovirus exposure and HLA in healthy donors. Sequenced by immunoSEQ multiplex PCR; TCRdb stores in-frame clones only, minus some. The repertoire consists of fewer than 200,000 clones, with about 89% occurring once and the leading ten covering 7.2%. The source material was PBMCs. The receptors originated from a man aged 25 to 40 in good health and CMV-seropositive. Each CDR3 is given with its conserved first and last residue. The order of the fields is J gene, D gene, clone size, V gene, CDR3 protein, CDR3 DNA. The D gene is left open where the match is weak. A row's size may be missing; if present it is once, few, many or a size class.

j_gene: TRBJ2-7
d_gene: -
abundance: -
v_gene: TRBV6-1
CDR3aa: CASSVARDTTYEQYF
CDR3nt: TGTGCCAGCAGCGTAGCCCGGGACACTACCTACGAGCAGTACTTC

j_gene: TRBJ2-1
d_gene: -
abundance: -
v_gene: TRBV5-1
CDR3aa: CASSARTATYNEQFF
CDR3nt: TGCGCCAGCAGCGCACGGACAGCCACCTACAATGAGCAGTTCTTC

j_gene: TRBJ1-1
d_gene: -
abundance: -
v_gene: TRBV29-1
CDR3aa: CSVREGNTEAFF
CDR3nt: TGCAGCGTCCGTGAAGGGAACACTGAAGCTTTCTTT

j_gene: TRBJ2-2
d_gene: -
abundance: -
v_gene: TRBV5-8
CDR3aa: CASSSGTSNTGELFF
CDR3nt: TGTGCCAGCAGCTCCGGGACATCGAACACCGGGGAGCTGTTTTTT

j_gene: TRBJ1-6
d_gene: -
abundance: -
v_gene: TRBV30
CDR3aa: CAWTARPGSSPLHF
CDR3nt: TGTGCCTGGACTGCGAGGCCGGGCAGTTCACCCCTCCACTTT

j_gene: TRBJ2-5
d_gene: TRBD1
abundance: -
v_gene: TRBV5-1
CDR3aa: CASSSYSGQRIQETQYF
CDR3nt: TGCGCCAGCAGCTCCTACTCGGGACAGAGGATCCAAGAGACCCAGTACTTC

j_gene: TRBJ2-3
d_gene: TRBD1
abundance: -
v_gene: TRBV5-1
CDR3aa: CASRDRASTDTQYF
CDR3nt: TGCGCCAGCCGGGACAGGGCGAGCACAGATACGCAGTATTTT

j_gene: TRBJ1-2
d_gene: TRBD1
abundance: -
v_gene: TRBV25-1
CDR3aa: CASSDFGDSPNYGYTF
CDR3nt: TGTGCCAGCAGTGATTTCGGGGACAGCCCTAACTATGGCTACACCTTC

j_gene: TRBJ2-3
d_gene: -
abundance: -
v_gene: TRBV6-5
CDR3aa: CASSRGVYSTDTQYF
CDR3nt: TGTGCCAGCAGTCGAGGCGTATACAGCACAGATACGCAGTATTTT

j_gene: TRBJ2-1
d_gene: TRBD1
abundance: -
v_gene: TRBV28
CDR3aa: CASSPQRTGVDEQFF
CDR3nt: TGTGCCAGCAGTCCTCAACGGACAGGGGTCGACGAGCAGTTCTTC

j_gene: TRBJ2-7
d_gene: -
abundance: once
v_gene: TRBV27
CDR3aa: CASSFGYEQYF
CDR3nt: TGTGCCAGCAGTTTTGGGTACGAGCAGTACTTC

j_gene: TRBJ2-3
d_gene: -
abundance: -
v_gene: TRBV11-3
CDR3aa: CASSLDGSVGGDTQYF
CDR3nt: TGTGCCAGCAGCTTAGATGGGTCCGTCGGAGGGGATACGCAGTATTTT

j_gene: TRBJ2-3
d_gene: -
abundance: -
v_gene: TRBV11-2
CDR3aa: CASSLAARGTGTQYF
CDR3nt: TGTGCCAGCAGCTTAGCTGCGCGCGGGACCGGTACGCAGTATTTT